The 9 T cell receptor beta chains reported below all come from one sample, sequenced in a study of technical replicates of blood from several donors. Method: immunoSEQ multiplex PCR; TCRdb's copy keeps in-frame clones and lacks some. This table holds about 15,000 clones, approximately 80% found once. The sequenced material came from PBMCs. All receptors derive from a human donor in good health.

Only a few counts were recorded for this clone. The V call is TRBV7-9, the J call TRBJ1-2, with 7 bases identical to TRBD1. Germline V gene data show CDR1 as SEHNR and CDR2 as FQNEAQ (reference sequence). The CDR3 runs to 13 residues. V shed 5 bases, J shed 5 bases, and the junction held 5 bases outside the gene matches. The CDR3 reads CASSRDRRYGYTF. CDR3 in DNA: TGTGCCAGCAGCCGGGACAGAAGGTATGGCTACACCTTC.

This chain uses TRBV19 with TRBJ1-1; D perhaps matches TRBD1 (5 bases). The CDR3 runs to 17 residues. V shed 4 bases and J shed 0 bases, with 18 bases lying between them. Germline V gene data show CDR1 as LNHDA and CDR2 as SQIVND (reference sequence). The DNA for the CDR3 is TGTGCCAGTAGTAGGGCCCGGGGGGGAAGGGTGAACACTGAAGCTTTCTTT. It codes for CASSRARGGRVNTEAFF.

This chain joins TRBV9 and TRBJ2-5; D not resolved. CDR3 size: 13 residues. In germline, CDR1 is SGDLS, CDR2 YYNGEE. Trimming took 1 base from V and 4 from J, leaving 8 bases between them. The CDR3 sequence is CASSVRFSETQYF. The CDR3 DNA reads as TGTGCCAGCAGCGTACGGTTTTCAGAGACCCAGTACTTC.

J is TRBJ2-5 and V is TRBV27, with D hard to call. The CDR3 has 13 residues. Trimming removed 2 bases at V and 4 bases at J, with 8 bases between. The V gene's germline CDR1 is MNHEY and CDR2 SMNVEV (reference sequence). The CDR3 DNA sequence: TGTGCCAGCAGTTTACGAGGATTAGAGACCCAGTACTTC. This sequence encodes CASSLRGLETQYF.

V gene TRBV5-1 combines with J gene TRBJ2-5; D gene uncertain. The CDR3 consists of 15 residues. Germline V lookup: CDR1 SGHRS, CDR2 YFSETQ. The V end was cut by 0 bases, the J end by 1 base, with 10 bases between. The CDR3 spells CASSLGAAFQETQYF. The CDR3 coding sequence is TGCGCCAGCAGCTTGGGGGCAGCATTCCAAGAGACCCAGTACTTC.

This clone was detected only a few times. The rearrangement uses TRBV14 and TRBJ1-1; D gene unclear. Per germline, CDR1 SGHDN and CDR2 FVKESK. The CDR3 covers 14 residues. The V and J ends lost 5 bases and 1 base respectively, with 11 bases between them. This CDR3 reads CASSSGFKNTEAFF. For the CDR3, the DNA is TGTGCCAGCAGCTCGGGATTTAAGAACACTGAAGCTTTCTTT.

The chain uses TRBV9 and TRBJ1-2, with TRBD1 matching 7 bases. Germline CDR1 reads SGDLS; CDR2 reads YYNGEE. The length of the CDR3 is 15 residues. V was pared by 0 bases and J by 5 bases, with 7 bases of the junction left unmatched. CDR3 sequence: CASSVEGGGDYGYTF. CDR3 in DNA: TGTGCCAGCAGCGTAGAAGGGGGCGGTGATTATGGCTACACCTTC.

V gene TRBV11-2 combines with J gene TRBJ2-7; 7 nucleotides line up with TRBD2. The CDR3 is 15 residues long. The junction had 10 bases not matched to a gene; V was cut back by 4 bases and J by 4 bases. The V gene's germline CDR1 is SGHAT and CDR2 FQNNGV. The CDR3 loop reads CASSYPIAGLYEQYF. The CDR3 DNA reads as TGTGCCAGCAGCTATCCCATAGCGGGTCTTTACGAGCAGTACTTC.

The table lists this clone with a count of one. The chain joins TRBV5-1 to TRBJ2-7, with 11 bases aligning to TRBD2. The CDR3 consists of 17 residues. Germline CDR1 reads SGHRS; CDR2 reads YFSETQ. The V segment lost 0 bases and the J segment 0 bases; nucleotides outside the gene matches: 5. Here the CDR3 reads CASSLVPTSGSSYEQYF. The DNA of the CDR3 is TGCGCCAGCAGCTTGGTCCCTACTAGCGGGAGCTCCTACGAGCAGTACTTC.